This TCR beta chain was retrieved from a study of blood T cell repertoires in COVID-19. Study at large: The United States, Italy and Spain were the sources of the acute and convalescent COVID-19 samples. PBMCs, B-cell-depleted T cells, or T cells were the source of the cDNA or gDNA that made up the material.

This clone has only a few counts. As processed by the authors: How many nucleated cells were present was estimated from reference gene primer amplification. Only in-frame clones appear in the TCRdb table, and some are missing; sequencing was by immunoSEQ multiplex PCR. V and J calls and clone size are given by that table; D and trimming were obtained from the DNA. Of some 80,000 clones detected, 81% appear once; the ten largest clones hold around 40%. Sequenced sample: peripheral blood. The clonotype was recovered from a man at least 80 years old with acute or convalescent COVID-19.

The chain's CDR3 is CSIQTGLNYGYTF. CDR3 bases: TGCAGCATTCAGACAGGTTTGAACTATGGCTACACCTTC. The chain recombines TRBV29-1 with TRBJ1-2, with D possibly being TRBD1 (6 bases). The V gene's germline CDR1 is SQVTM and CDR2 ANQGSEA. V was clipped by 8 bases and J by 2 bases, with 15 bases between them. The CDR3 loop spans 13 amino acids.